The T cell receptor (beta chain) described here comes from a study of CDR3 diversity in severe acne. Each CDR3 protein is one row after TCRdb ran MiXCR on the PCR reads. The sample shows 100,000 or so distinct CDR3 sequences, 45% to 60% of them seen only once. Germline V gene data show CDR1 as DFQATT and CDR2 as SNEGSKA (reference sequence). Trimming removed 1 base from V and 3 bases from J; junction bases left unmatched: 6. This CDR3 spans 17 amino acids. The TCR comes from a male donor with acne. The sample consisted of blood. The chain links TRBV20-1 to TRBJ2-3; 14 bases match TRBD2. CDR3 region: CSARAPGLAGVTDTQYF. The CDR3 nucleotides are TGCAGTGCTAGAGCTCCGGGACTAGCGGGAGTTACAGATACGCAGTATTTT.